The sample holds many counts of the clone carrying this T cell receptor (beta chain). What it recognizes is unknown. The record originates from a study of type 1 regulatory T cells. The overall study: T-allo10 is an in vitro-generated, Tr1-enriched CD4 T cell product specific for alloantigen.

Study observations and caveats: Tr1 cells had a more restricted TCR repertoire than non-Tr1 cells.

TCRdb re-called the reads through MiXCR, storing one row per CDR3 protein. Of about 5,000 distinct CDR3 sequences listed, about a quarter are singletons. This TCR was sampled from a human donor in good health. What was sequenced was cultured type 1 regulatory T (Tr1) cells, either the whole culture or a sorted fraction (not recorded which).

The chain's CDR3 is CASSPTSGGDTQYF. The CDR3 nucleotides are TGTGCCAGCAGCCCGACTAGCGGGGGGGACACGCAGTATTTT. This chain links TRBV4-2 with TRBJ2-3; 14 bases match TRBD2. In germline, CDR1 is LGHNA, CDR2 YNFKEQ. The CDR3 has 14 amino acids. J lost 9 bases, V lost 4 bases, and 3 bases had no gene match.